This T cell receptor (beta chain) appears in the sequencing data of a study of OX40 agonist ivuxolimab in advanced cancers. This table comes from immunoSEQ multiplex PCR, and its TCRdb copy is limited to in-frame clones, with some not included. The sample lists about 26,000 clones, about four fifths occurring once. A word on this clone: Its target is unknown.

In germline, CDR1 is MNHNS, CDR2 SASEGT. The CDR3 spans 15 residues. Trimming removed 0 bases from V and 2 bases from J, with 7 bases in between. Study results and caveats: Low normalized T-cell clonal expansion was also seen in some nonresponders.

Sample: CD4+ or CD8+ T cells sorted from blood, taken in a trial of the OX40 agonist ivuxolimab. The V call is TRBV6-1, the J call TRBJ1-4; D unclear. The receptor was derived from an adult with an advanced solid tumor such as melanoma, head and neck, liver or kidney cancer. CDR3 sequence: CASSEALGTNEKLFF. CDR3 nucleotides: TGTGCCAGCAGTGAAGCGTTAGGTACTAATGAAAAACTGTTTTTT.